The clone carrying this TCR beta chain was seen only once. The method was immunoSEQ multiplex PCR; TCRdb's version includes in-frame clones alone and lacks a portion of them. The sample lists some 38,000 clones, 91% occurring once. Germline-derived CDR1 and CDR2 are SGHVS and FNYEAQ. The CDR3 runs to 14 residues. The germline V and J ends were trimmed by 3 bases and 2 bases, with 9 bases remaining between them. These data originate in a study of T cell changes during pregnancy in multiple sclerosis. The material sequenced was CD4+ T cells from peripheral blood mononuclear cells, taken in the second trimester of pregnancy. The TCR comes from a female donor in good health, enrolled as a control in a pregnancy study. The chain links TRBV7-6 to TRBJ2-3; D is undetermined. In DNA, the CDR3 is TGTGCCAGCAGCTTTGGCGGAGCCACAGATACGCAGTATTTT. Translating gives CASSFGGATDTQYF.